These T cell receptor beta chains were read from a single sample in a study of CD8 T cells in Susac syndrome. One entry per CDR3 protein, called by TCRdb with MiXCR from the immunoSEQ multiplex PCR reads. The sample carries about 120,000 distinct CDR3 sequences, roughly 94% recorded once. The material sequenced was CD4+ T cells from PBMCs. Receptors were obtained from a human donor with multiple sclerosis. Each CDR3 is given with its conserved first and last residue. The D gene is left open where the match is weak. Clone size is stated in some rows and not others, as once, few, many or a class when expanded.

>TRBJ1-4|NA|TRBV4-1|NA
TGCGCCAGCAGCCTCCCGGGGCGAAGTAATGAAAAACTGTTTTTT
CASSLPGRSNEKLFF
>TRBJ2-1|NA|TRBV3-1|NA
TGTGCCAGCAGCCCAGATTACTACAATGAGCAGTTCTTC
CASSPDYYNEQFF
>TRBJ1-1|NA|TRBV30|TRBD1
TGTGCCTGGAGTGATCGGACAGGGGGCACTGAAGCTTTCTTT
CAWSDRTGGTEAFF
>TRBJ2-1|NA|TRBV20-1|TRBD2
TGCAGTGCTCCCCCCCTAGCGGAGTCCTCCTACAATGAGCAGTTCTTC
CSAPPLAESSYNEQFF
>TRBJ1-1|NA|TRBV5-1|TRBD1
TGCGCCAGCAGCTATACCGGGACAGCCACTGAAGCTTTCTTT
CASSYTGTATEAFF
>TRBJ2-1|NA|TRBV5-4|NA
TGTGCCAGCAGCCGGGACTTCTACAATGAGCAGTTCTTC
CASSRDFYNEQFF
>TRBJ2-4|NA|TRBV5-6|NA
TGTGCCAGCAGCGGTAGGATAAACATTCAGTACTTC
CASSGRINIQYF
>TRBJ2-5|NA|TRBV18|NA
TGTGCCAGCTCACCTCAACTGAGCGAGGGAGAGACCCAGTACTTC
CASSPQLSEGETQYF
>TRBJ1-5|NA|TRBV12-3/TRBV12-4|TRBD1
TGTGCCAGCAGCAGCGGACAGGGCCTGTATCAGCCCCAGCATTTT
CASSSGQGLYQPQHF
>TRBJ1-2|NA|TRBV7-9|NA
TGTGCCAGCAGCTCCGAGGGGACGGGTGGCTACACCTTC
CASSSEGTGGYTF
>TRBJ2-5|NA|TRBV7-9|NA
TGTGCCAGCAGCTTAAGTGCCACGTCCCTCCAAGAGACCCAGTACTTC
CASSLSATSLQETQYF
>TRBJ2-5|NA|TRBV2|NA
TGTGCCAGCGGGGGCAGCGGGGCAGAGACCCAGTACTTC
CASGGSGAETQYF
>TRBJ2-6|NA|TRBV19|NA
TGTGCCAGTAGTGATCGGGCAAGGGGGGCCAACGTCCTGACTTTC
CASSDRARGANVLTF
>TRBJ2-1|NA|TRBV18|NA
TGTGCCAGCTCACTTGGTAGGCAGCAGTTCTTC
CASSLGRQQFF
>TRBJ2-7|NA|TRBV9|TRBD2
TGTGCCAGCAGCGTAGGGCTAGCGGGAGTCCCCCACGAGCAGTACTTC
CASSVGLAGVPHEQYF
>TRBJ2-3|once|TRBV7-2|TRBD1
TGTGCCAGCAGAACAGGGGCCGCCACAGATACGCAGTATTTT
CASRTGAATDTQYF
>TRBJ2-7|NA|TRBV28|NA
TGTGCCACCCTCGGCGGGACCACCTACGAGCAGTACTTC
CATLGGTTYEQYF
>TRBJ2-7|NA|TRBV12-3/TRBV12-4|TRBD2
TGTGCCAGCAGTTTAGGCGGGAGTGTCTACGAGCAGTACTTC
CASSLGGSVYEQYF
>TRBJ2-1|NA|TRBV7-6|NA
TGTGCCAGCAGCTTAGAGGGCCAGTTCAACAATGAGCAGTTCTTC
CASSLEGQFNNEQFF
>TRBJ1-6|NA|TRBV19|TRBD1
TGTGCCAGTAGTATAGTAGGAGGGGGCTCGTATAATTCACCCCTCCACTTT
CASSIVGGGSYNSPLHF
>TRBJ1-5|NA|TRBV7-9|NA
TGTGCCAGCAGCTTAATGGCCGGGGTAGAGCCCCAGCATTTT
CASSLMAGVEPQHF
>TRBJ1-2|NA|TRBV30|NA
TGTGCCTGGAACAGAATTAATGGCTACACCTTC
CAWNRINGYTF
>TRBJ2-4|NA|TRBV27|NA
TGTGCCAGCAGTCTGACTTCCACGCTAGCCAAAAACATTCAGTACTTC
CASSLTSTLAKNIQYF
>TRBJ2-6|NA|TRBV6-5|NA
TGTGCCAGCAGTTTTCCCTCGGGACACATCTCTGGGGCCAACGTCCTGACTTTC
CASSFPSGHISGANVLTF
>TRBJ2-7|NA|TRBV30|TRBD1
TGTGCCTGGAGTGTAGAGACAGGGGGCTACGAGCAGTACTTC
CAWSVETGGYEQYF
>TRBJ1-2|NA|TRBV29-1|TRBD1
TGCAGCGCCTACGGGACAGAGTATGGCTACACCTTC
CSAYGTEYGYTF
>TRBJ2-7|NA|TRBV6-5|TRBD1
TGTGCCAGCAGTTACTCTTTGACAGGGGGCTACGAGCAGTACTTC
CASSYSLTGGYEQYF
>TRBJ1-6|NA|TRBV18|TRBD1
TGTGCCAGCTCGTTAGAAGACAGGGGCCTCCACTTT
CASSLEDRGLHF
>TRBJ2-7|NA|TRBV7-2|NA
TGTGCCAGCAGCCACGCTAGGGGGGCCCTCGAGGAGCAGTACTTC
CASSHARGALEEQYF
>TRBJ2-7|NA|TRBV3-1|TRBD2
TGTGCCAGCAGCCCTTCGGCGGGAGACCTGTACGAGCAGTACTTC
CASSPSAGDLYEQYF
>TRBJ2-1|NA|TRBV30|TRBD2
TGTGCCTCCCTCCTAGCGGGGGCCAGGGGAAATGAGCAGTTCTTC
CASLLAGARGNEQFF
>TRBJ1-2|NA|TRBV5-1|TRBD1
TGCGCCAGCAGCTTGGGGGGGACAGACAGGGCCGGCTACACCTTC
CASSLGGTDRAGYTF
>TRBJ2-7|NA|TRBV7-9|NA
TGTGCCAGCATAGAGGGATCCTACGAGCAGTACTTC
CASIEGSYEQYF
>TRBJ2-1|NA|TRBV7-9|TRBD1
TGTGCCAGCAGCTTTCCGGGACAGGGAATCGATGAGCAGTTCTTC
CASSFPGQGIDEQFF
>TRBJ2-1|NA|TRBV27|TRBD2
TGTGCCAGCAGTACCCCTAGCGGGGGGTGGTCCAATGAGCAGTTCTTC
CASSTPSGGWSNEQFF
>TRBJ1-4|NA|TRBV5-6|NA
TGTGCCAGCAGCCGACGTCTGAATGAAAAACTGTTTTTT
CASSRRLNEKLFF
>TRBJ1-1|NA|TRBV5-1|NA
TGCGCCAGCAGCTTTCCGGGAACCTTGAACACTGAAGCTTTCTTT
CASSFPGTLNTEAFF
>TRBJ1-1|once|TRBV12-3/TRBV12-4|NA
TGTGCCAGCAGTTTATCCCTTTGGGGGAACACTGAAGCTTTCTTT
CASSLSLWGNTEAFF
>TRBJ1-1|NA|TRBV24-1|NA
TGTGCCACGCGGGAGGGGCCAAACGCTGAAGCTTTCTTT
CATREGPNAEAFF
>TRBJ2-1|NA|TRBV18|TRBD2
TGTGCCAGCTCACTATCCACTAGCGACAATGAGCAGTTCTTC
CASSLSTSDNEQFF
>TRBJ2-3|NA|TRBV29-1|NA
TGCAGCGTCCAGGAAGTGGCAGATACGCAGTATTTT
CSVQEVADTQYF
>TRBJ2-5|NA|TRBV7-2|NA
TGTGCCAGCAGCTTAGTGCCGGGACCCCAAGAGACCCAGTACTTC
CASSLVPGPQETQYF